Listed below are T cell receptor beta chains from one sample, sequenced in a study of CD4 T cells in relation to SARS-CoV-2 and coronaviruses. Using immunoSEQ multiplex PCR, the repertoire was profiled, and TCRdb retains in-frame clones only, with some absent. The repertoire includes about 26,000 clones, around 80% of them detected once, and around 9.3% sits in the top ten. No antigen is known for these receptors. The sequenced sample was CD4+ T cells from PBMCs, cultured in vitro. The receptors here all came from a human donor in good health. The CDR3 runs from the conserved cysteine through the conserved F or W. Each record gives: CDR3 protein, CDR3 DNA, J gene, clone size, V gene, D gene. The D gene is left open where the match is weak. Clone size is shown for a subset of rows, as once, few, many or a class of expanded clone.

cdr3_aa: CSVEDPIRAPYGYTF
cdr3_nt: TGCAGCGTTGAAGATCCGATCCGTGCACCCTATGGCTACACCTTC
j_call: TRBJ1-2
clone_size: .
v_call: TRBV29-1
d_call: .

cdr3_aa: CASSIGLAGAGNEQFF
cdr3_nt: TGTGCCAGTAGTATAGGGCTAGCGGGGGCGGGCAATGAGCAGTTCTTC
j_call: TRBJ2-1
clone_size: .
v_call: TRBV19
d_call: TRBD2

cdr3_aa: CSVEEGRGYEQYF
cdr3_nt: TGCAGCGTTGAAGAAGGCAGGGGCTACGAGCAGTACTTC
j_call: TRBJ2-7
clone_size: once
v_call: TRBV29-1
d_call: .

cdr3_aa: CASSLGQGGTGYTF
cdr3_nt: TGTGCCAGCAGCTTGGGACAGGGCGGGACTGGCTACACCTTC
j_call: TRBJ1-2
clone_size: once
v_call: TRBV7-2
d_call: TRBD1

cdr3_aa: CASSLATPRELFF
cdr3_nt: TGTGCCAGCAGCTTGGCGACTCCACGGGAGCTGTTTTTT
j_call: TRBJ2-2
clone_size: few
v_call: TRBV7-3
d_call: .

cdr3_aa: CASSHQGQGNHYEQYF
cdr3_nt: TGTGCCAGCAGCCACCAAGGGCAGGGAAATCACTACGAGCAGTACTTC
j_call: TRBJ2-7
clone_size: .
v_call: TRBV3-1/TRBV3-2
d_call: .

cdr3_aa: CAISDSLASTYEQYF
cdr3_nt: TGTGCCATCAGTGATTCTCTAGCTAGCACCTACGAGCAGTACTTC
j_call: TRBJ2-7
clone_size: few
v_call: TRBV10-3
d_call: .

cdr3_aa: CASSPEGREFETQYF
cdr3_nt: TGCGCCAGCAGTCCGGAGGGCAGAGAGTTTGAGACCCAGTACTTC
j_call: TRBJ2-5
clone_size: .
v_call: TRBV5-1
d_call: .

cdr3_aa: CASSDPPTADWETQYF
cdr3_nt: TGCGCCAGCAGTGATCCCCCGACGGCAGATTGGGAGACCCAGTACTTC
j_call: TRBJ2-5
clone_size: .
v_call: TRBV10-1
d_call: .

cdr3_aa: CASSQESAGTGGFGYTF
cdr3_nt: TGCGCCAGCAGCCAAGAGTCGGCGGGGACAGGGGGATTTGGTTACACCTTC
j_call: TRBJ1-2
clone_size: .
v_call: TRBV4-3
d_call: TRBD1

cdr3_aa: CASSLVYEQYF
cdr3_nt: TGTGCCAGCAGCTTAGTCTACGAGCAGTACTTC
j_call: TRBJ2-7
clone_size: few
v_call: TRBV7-2
d_call: .

cdr3_aa: CASSPRPGELFF
cdr3_nt: TGTGCCAGCAGCCCCAGACCCGGGGAGCTGTTTTTT
j_call: TRBJ2-2
clone_size: .
v_call: TRBV5-4
d_call: .

cdr3_aa: CASSYSGVEQYF
cdr3_nt: TGTGCCAGCAGTTACTCGGGGGTCGAGCAGTACTTC
j_call: TRBJ2-7
clone_size: .
v_call: TRBV6-5
d_call: .

cdr3_aa: CASSLAGGPETQYF
cdr3_nt: TGCGCCAGCAGCTTGGCCGGGGGCCCCGAGACCCAGTACTTC
j_call: TRBJ2-5
clone_size: .
v_call: TRBV5-1
d_call: .

cdr3_aa: CASSLWAPGYYEQYF
cdr3_nt: TGTGCCAGCAGCTTATGGGCACCTGGGTACTACGAGCAGTACTTC
j_call: TRBJ2-7
clone_size: few
v_call: TRBV7-9
d_call: .

cdr3_aa: CASSLAGGLRGEQYF
cdr3_nt: TGTGCCAGTTCTCTAGCGGGAGGCTTAAGGGGGGAGCAGTACTTC
j_call: TRBJ2-7
clone_size: .
v_call: TRBV11-2
d_call: TRBD2

cdr3_aa: CASSSGLGNTIYF
cdr3_nt: TGTGCCAGCAGCTCGGGTCTCGGAAACACCATATATTTT
j_call: TRBJ1-3
clone_size: .
v_call: TRBV4-2
d_call: .

cdr3_aa: CASSTTGQGNTEAFF
cdr3_nt: TGTGCCAGCAGCACGACGGGACAGGGGAACACTGAAGCTTTCTTT
j_call: TRBJ1-1
clone_size: .
v_call: TRBV21-1
d_call: .

cdr3_aa: CASSPTGQINEQFF
cdr3_nt: TGCGCCAGCAGCCCCACCGGACAGATCAATGAGCAGTTCTTC
j_call: TRBJ2-1
clone_size: few
v_call: TRBV4-1
d_call: .

cdr3_aa: CASSPHPGGGSGANVLTF
cdr3_nt: TGTGCCAGCAGCCCCCACCCCGGGGGGGGCTCTGGGGCCAACGTCCTGACTTTC
j_call: TRBJ2-6
clone_size: .
v_call: TRBV9
d_call: TRBD2

cdr3_aa: CASSNPGQGGQPQHF
cdr3_nt: TGTGCCAGCAGTAACCCGGGACAGGGGGGTCAGCCCCAGCATTTT
j_call: TRBJ1-5
clone_size: .
v_call: TRBV6-2/TRBV6-3
d_call: TRBD1

cdr3_aa: CASSPGWGGQGDTEAFF
cdr3_nt: TGTGCCAGCAGCCCGGGCTGGGGGGGACAGGGGGACACTGAAGCTTTCTTT
j_call: TRBJ1-1
clone_size: .
v_call: TRBV5-6
d_call: TRBD1

cdr3_aa: CASSRSPDRGGYGYTF
cdr3_nt: TGCGCCAGCAGTCGATCACCGGACAGGGGAGGCTATGGCTACACCTTC
j_call: TRBJ1-2
clone_size: .
v_call: TRBV10-1
d_call: TRBD1

cdr3_aa: CASSQDLMGTGELFF
cdr3_nt: TGCGCCAGCAGCCAAGATCTCATGGGGACCGGGGAGCTGTTTTTT
j_call: TRBJ2-2
clone_size: .
v_call: TRBV4-3
d_call: .

cdr3_aa: CASSLESGLAGGEQYF
cdr3_nt: TGCGCCAGCAGCTTGGAAAGCGGACTAGCGGGAGGCGAGCAGTACTTC
j_call: TRBJ2-7
clone_size: .
v_call: TRBV5-1
d_call: TRBD2

cdr3_aa: CASSQQDRGNQPQHF
cdr3_nt: TGTGCCAGCAGCCAACAGGACAGGGGGAATCAGCCCCAGCATTTT
j_call: TRBJ1-5
clone_size: .
v_call: TRBV3-1/TRBV3-2
d_call: TRBD1

cdr3_aa: CASSRRQGGKLFF
cdr3_nt: TGTGCCAGCAGCCGGCGGCAGGGAGGAAAACTGTTTTTT
j_call: TRBJ1-4
clone_size: .
v_call: TRBV13
d_call: .

cdr3_aa: CASSISAGSGANVLTF
cdr3_nt: TGTGCCAGTAGTATCTCGGCAGGAAGTGGGGCCAACGTCCTGACTTTC
j_call: TRBJ2-6
clone_size: .
v_call: TRBV19
d_call: .

cdr3_aa: CASSPEGRTNTEAFF
cdr3_nt: TGCGCCAGCAGCCCCGAGGGCAGGACTAACACTGAAGCTTTCTTT
j_call: TRBJ1-1
clone_size: once
v_call: TRBV5-1
d_call: .

cdr3_aa: CASSLWQGNYNEQFF
cdr3_nt: TGTGCCAGCAGCCTGTGGCAGGGGAACTACAATGAGCAGTTCTTC
j_call: TRBJ2-1
clone_size: .
v_call: TRBV7-8
d_call: .

cdr3_aa: CASSLDGQAYWGYTF
cdr3_nt: TGTGCCAGCAGCCTAGATGGACAGGCTTATTGGGGCTACACCTTC
j_call: TRBJ1-2
clone_size: .
v_call: TRBV9
d_call: TRBD1

cdr3_aa: CASSQRDRVSDEQYF
cdr3_nt: TGCGCCAGCAGCCAAAGGGACCGGGTGAGCGACGAGCAGTACTTC
j_call: TRBJ2-7
clone_size: .
v_call: TRBV4-1
d_call: .

cdr3_aa: CASSRIRSREQYF
cdr3_nt: TGTGCCAGCAGCCGGATTAGGAGCCGCGAGCAGTACTTC
j_call: TRBJ2-7
clone_size: .
v_call: TRBV11-2
d_call: .

cdr3_aa: CASSYSPETPFYEQYF
cdr3_nt: TGTGCCAGCAGTTACTCACCCGAGACACCTTTCTACGAGCAGTACTTC
j_call: TRBJ2-7
clone_size: once
v_call: TRBV6-2/TRBV6-3
d_call: .

cdr3_aa: CASSQGAETQYF
cdr3_nt: TGTGCTAGCAGCCAGGGGGCCGAGACCCAGTACTTC
j_call: TRBJ2-5
clone_size: .
v_call: TRBV7-7
d_call: TRBD1

cdr3_aa: CASSRRESGSRNTEAFF
cdr3_nt: TGTGCCAGCTCCCGACGGGAGTCCGGGTCTAGGAACACTGAAGCTTTCTTT
j_call: TRBJ1-1
clone_size: .
v_call: TRBV18
d_call: .

cdr3_aa: CASSWQGGDRENEKLFF
cdr3_nt: TGTGCCAGCAGCTGGCAGGGGGGGGACAGGGAGAATGAAAAACTGTTTTTT
j_call: TRBJ1-4
clone_size: .
v_call: TRBV13
d_call: TRBD1

cdr3_aa: CASARGGSNSPLHF
cdr3_nt: TGTGCCAGCGCACGAGGGGGATCTAATTCACCCCTCCACTTT
j_call: TRBJ1-6
clone_size: .
v_call: TRBV11-2
d_call: .

cdr3_aa: CASSYLPTAAKNIQYF
cdr3_nt: TGTGCCAGCAGTTACTTGCCCACAGCAGCCAAAAACATTCAGTACTTC
j_call: TRBJ2-4
clone_size: .
v_call: TRBV6-5
d_call: .

cdr3_aa: CATTSSGDYIYPTDTQYF
cdr3_nt: TGTGCCACCACCTCCTCCGGGGACTACATATACCCCACAGATACGCAGTATTTT
j_call: TRBJ2-3
clone_size: .
v_call: TRBV24-1
d_call: TRBD2

cdr3_aa: CAWSSTGAGYTF
cdr3_nt: TGTGCCTGGAGTTCCACAGGGGCTGGCTACACCTTC
j_call: TRBJ1-2
clone_size: .
v_call: TRBV30
d_call: TRBD1

cdr3_aa: CASSLVPTALHEQYF
cdr3_nt: TGTGCCAGCAGCTTAGTACCAACGGCCCTCCACGAGCAGTACTTC
j_call: TRBJ2-7
clone_size: .
v_call: TRBV7-6
d_call: .

cdr3_aa: CASSPRVTSPYEQYF
cdr3_nt: TGTGCCAGCAGCCCCCGCGTAACCTCTCCCTACGAGCAGTACTTC
j_call: TRBJ2-7
clone_size: .
v_call: TRBV6-5
d_call: .

cdr3_aa: CASSQDSSGNTIYF
cdr3_nt: TGCGCCAGCAGCCAAGATAGCTCTGGAAACACCATATATTTT
j_call: TRBJ1-3
clone_size: .
v_call: TRBV4-3
d_call: .

cdr3_aa: CASSQTQDRAPYNEQFF
cdr3_nt: TGCGCCAGCAGCCAAACTCAGGACAGGGCGCCCTACAATGAGCAGTTCTTC
j_call: TRBJ2-1
clone_size: .
v_call: TRBV4-1
d_call: TRBD1

cdr3_aa: CASSVRNTGELFF
cdr3_nt: TGTGCCAGCAGTGTCCGGAACACCGGGGAGCTGTTTTTT
j_call: TRBJ2-2
clone_size: .
v_call: TRBV2
d_call: .

cdr3_aa: CASSYFQDYQPQHF
cdr3_nt: TGTGCCAGCAGTTACTTCCAGGATTATCAGCCCCAGCATTTT
j_call: TRBJ1-5
clone_size: once
v_call: TRBV6-5
d_call: .

cdr3_aa: CASSLMGWTNYGYTF
cdr3_nt: TGCGCCAGCAGCTTGATGGGGTGGACTAACTATGGCTACACCTTC
j_call: TRBJ1-2
clone_size: .
v_call: TRBV5-1
d_call: .

cdr3_aa: CAWSQGQGEVDTQYF
cdr3_nt: TGTGCCTGGAGCCAGGGACAGGGGGAGGTAGATACGCAGTATTTT
j_call: TRBJ2-3
clone_size: .
v_call: TRBV30
d_call: TRBD1

cdr3_aa: CATSDPRGEQYF
cdr3_nt: TGTGCCACCAGTGACCCACGCGGCGAGCAGTACTTC
j_call: TRBJ2-7
clone_size: .
v_call: TRBV24-1
d_call: .

cdr3_aa: CASSYGSLQQYF
cdr3_nt: TGTGCCAGCAGTTACGGGTCTCTACAGCAGTATTTT
j_call: TRBJ2-3
clone_size: .
v_call: TRBV6-2/TRBV6-3
d_call: .

cdr3_aa: CASSSGQPQHF
cdr3_nt: TGTGCCAGCAGTTCGGGTCAGCCCCAGCATTTT
j_call: TRBJ1-5
clone_size: .
v_call: TRBV12-3/TRBV12-4
d_call: .

cdr3_aa: CASSVGAGGLPEAFF
cdr3_nt: TGTGCCAGCAGCGTGGGGGCAGGGGGCTTGCCTGAAGCTTTCTTT
j_call: TRBJ1-1
clone_size: .
v_call: TRBV9
d_call: TRBD1

cdr3_aa: CASSLGLAGYNEQFF
cdr3_nt: TGTGCCAGCAGCTTAGGACTAGCGGGGTACAATGAGCAGTTCTTC
j_call: TRBJ2-1
clone_size: .
v_call: TRBV7-2
d_call: TRBD2

cdr3_aa: CASSPDRGVGNTEAFF
cdr3_nt: TGTGCCAGCAGTCCGGACAGGGGGGTGGGGAACACTGAAGCTTTCTTT
j_call: TRBJ1-1
clone_size: .
v_call: TRBV2
d_call: TRBD1